A selection of T cell receptor beta chains follows, all from one sample in a study of shared clonotypes between healthy human individuals. The assay was immunoSEQ multiplex PCR, and TCRdb's table has in-frame clones only and misses some. The repertoire holds roughly 1,000,000 clones, with around 78% as singletons. The source material was memory CD4+ T cells from PBMCs. These receptors all stem from a man aged 18 to 29 in good health. Some clones in this sample may be carry-over from other donors' samples. The CDR3 runs from the conserved cysteine through the conserved F or W. A D gene is named only where the DNA matches it firmly. Clone sizes are given selectively: once, few, many, or a class where the clone is expanded.

clone size: .
D gene: TRBD2
V gene: TRBV20-1
CDR3 length: 10
J gene: TRBJ2-7
CDR3 protein: CSGSAGEQYF
CDR3 DNA: TGCAGTGGTTCAGCGGGAGAGCAGTACTTC

clone size: .
D gene: .
V gene: TRBV9
CDR3 length: 15
J gene: TRBJ2-1
CDR3 protein: CASSATANSYNEQFF
CDR3 DNA: TGTGCCAGCAGCGCGACTGCTAACTCCTACAATGAGCAGTTCTTC

clone size: .
D gene: TRBD1
V gene: TRBV5-6
CDR3 length: 17
J gene: TRBJ2-3
CDR3 protein: CASSSDRRLLSTDTQYF
CDR3 DNA: TGTGCCAGCAGCTCGGACAGGAGGCTGCTTAGCACAGATACGCAGTATTTT

clone size: .
D gene: .
V gene: TRBV28
CDR3 length: 13
J gene: TRBJ2-5
CDR3 protein: CASRQQGAETQYF
CDR3 DNA: TGTGCCAGCAGACAACAGGGCGCCGAGACCCAGTACTTC

clone size: .
D gene: .
V gene: TRBV5-4
CDR3 length: 15
J gene: TRBJ2-7
CDR3 protein: CASSLRDFGPYEQYF
CDR3 DNA: TGTGCCAGCAGCCTCCGGGACTTTGGGCCCTACGAGCAGTACTTC

clone size: .
D gene: .
V gene: TRBV7-2
CDR3 length: 16
J gene: TRBJ1-2
CDR3 protein: CASSLGGTNPNYGYTF
CDR3 DNA: TGTGCCAGCAGCTTAGGGGGGACCAACCCTAACTATGGCTACACCTTC

clone size: .
D gene: .
V gene: TRBV5-1
CDR3 length: 13
J gene: TRBJ2-5
CDR3 protein: CASSGGREETQYF
CDR3 DNA: TGCGCCAGCAGTGGGGGGCGCGAGGAGACCCAGTACTTC

clone size: once
D gene: .
V gene: TRBV21-1
CDR3 length: 14
J gene: TRBJ1-1
CDR3 protein: CASSSPTGQAEAFF
CDR3 DNA: TGTGCCAGCAGCAGTCCCACGGGACAGGCTGAAGCTTTCTTT

clone size: .
D gene: .
V gene: TRBV28
CDR3 length: 17
J gene: TRBJ1-5
CDR3 protein: CASSSPPHRRGNQPQHF
CDR3 DNA: TGTGCCAGCAGTTCCCCCCCCCATCGGCGAGGCAATCAGCCCCAGCATTTT

clone size: .
D gene: TRBD1
V gene: TRBV5-1
CDR3 length: 15
J gene: TRBJ2-7
CDR3 protein: CASSARGTGPYEQYF
CDR3 DNA: TGCGCCAGCAGCGCCCGGGGGACAGGACCCTACGAGCAGTACTTC

clone size: .
D gene: TRBD1
V gene: TRBV6-5
CDR3 length: 15
J gene: TRBJ2-2
CDR3 protein: CASRGRDRGVGELFF
CDR3 DNA: TGTGCCAGCAGAGGCCGGGACAGGGGTGTCGGGGAGCTGTTTTTT

clone size: once
D gene: .
V gene: TRBV18
CDR3 length: 15
J gene: TRBJ1-1
CDR3 protein: CASSPRLESGTEAFF
CDR3 DNA: TGTGCCAGCTCACCGCGACTCGAATCGGGCACTGAAGCTTTCTTT

clone size: many
D gene: .
V gene: TRBV6-1
CDR3 length: 14
J gene: TRBJ1-4
CDR3 protein: CASSGQTTNEKLFF
CDR3 DNA: TGTGCCAGCAGTGGACAGACAACTAATGAAAAACTGTTTTTT

clone size: .
D gene: .
V gene: TRBV27
CDR3 length: 13
J gene: TRBJ1-2
CDR3 protein: CASKTGPNYGYTF
CDR3 DNA: TGTGCCAGCAAAACGGGACCAAACTATGGCTACACCTTC

clone size: .
D gene: .
V gene: TRBV2
CDR3 length: 17
J gene: TRBJ1-5
CDR3 protein: CASSEASSGGTGSPQHF
CDR3 DNA: TGTGCCAGCAGTGAAGCCTCGTCAGGAGGAACGGGGTCGCCCCAGCATTTT

clone size: few
D gene: TRBD1
V gene: TRBV7-9
CDR3 length: 12
J gene: TRBJ1-1
CDR3 protein: CASSYGQVGAFF
CDR3 DNA: TGTGCCAGCAGCTACGGACAGGTGGGAGCTTTCTTT

clone size: .
D gene: TRBD1
V gene: TRBV19
CDR3 length: 15
J gene: TRBJ1-2
CDR3 protein: CATQPPGGRLYGYTF
CDR3 DNA: TGTGCCACTCAGCCGCCAGGGGGGCGCCTCTATGGCTACACCTTC

clone size: .
D gene: .
V gene: TRBV30
CDR3 length: 12
J gene: TRBJ2-1
CDR3 protein: CAWSPVQDEQFF
CDR3 DNA: TGTGCCTGGAGTCCCGTTCAGGATGAGCAGTTCTTC